The entry below describes one TCR beta chain. Its target is unknown. Primed by a sample-barcoded 5' primer and a J-beta primer mix, a second PCR proceeded for about 6 to 12 cycles. TCRdb re-analysed the 5' RACE reads in MiXCR, keeping a single row per CDR3 protein. The sample shows about 1.1 million distinct CDR3 sequences, around two fifths of them seen only once. This sample is drawn from a study of blood T cells in healthy people across ages. At the level of the study: For every two T cells, template switching captured about one barcoded beta molecule. Overall study results and limits: Long-lived donors carried more naive CD4+ cells and greater diversity than aged donors. Naive and antigen-experienced cells could not be conclusively compared, given unsorted PBMCs.

Germline V gene sequence: CDR1 SGHVS, CDR2 FQNEAQ. V lost 3 bases, J lost 0 bases, and 15 bases lay in between. This CDR3 comprises 17 residues. Sequencing input: blood. The chain carries TRBV7-8 and TRBJ2-1; D possibly corresponds to TRBD2 (6 bases). This clonotype was obtained from a young man in good health. The CDR3 here is CASSLGGVAVSYNEQFF. In DNA form, the CDR3 reads TGTGCCAGCAGCTTGGGGGGTGTAGCGGTCTCCTACAATGAGCAGTTCTTC.